This record concerns one T cell receptor (beta chain) sequence. This entry comes from a study of cytomegalovirus exposure and HLA in healthy donors. Healthy bone marrow donors supplied every sample. Vbeta (60) and Jbeta (13) primers were used in the PCR. The repertoire was sequenced with immunoSEQ multiplex PCR; TCRdb's copy has only in-frame clones and lacks some. Of about 140,000 clones in the sample, approximately 80% were seen once. The CDR3 sequence is 11 residues long. V lost 6 bases and J lost 10, with 13 bases in between. CDR1 is SGHDT and CDR2 is YYEEEE in the germline V gene. This clonotype was sampled from a man aged 30-40 years in good health and CMV-seropositive. J is TRBJ1-1 and V is TRBV5-6; tentative D call: TRBD1 (5 bases). The sequenced sample consisted of PBMCs. The CDR3 spells CASTSGLGAFF. The CDR3 nucleotides read TGTGCCAGCACCTCAGGGCTGGGAGCTTTCTTT. The full variable domain, in which reference TRBV5-6 and TRBJ1-1 provide the parts outside the CDR3, is DAGVTQSPTHLIKTRGQQVTLRCSPKSGHDTVSWYQQALGQGPQFIFQYYEEEERQRGNFPDRFSGHQFPNYSSELNVNALLLGDSALYLCASTSGLGAFFGQGTRLTVV.